Listed below are T cell receptor beta chains from one sample, sequenced in a study of T-cell reconstitution after alpha-beta-depleted transplantation in children. TCRdb re-called the PCR reads through MiXCR, storing one row per CDR3 protein. This table has some 600,000 distinct CDR3 sequences, over 15% appearing once. Sequenced material: PBMCs from the stem cell graft donor, taken from the stem cell graft. The source is a human donor who donated a stem cell graft to a child with acute myeloid leukemia. Both conserved end residues are part of each CDR3. The D gene is left open where the match is weak. Size is stated for part of the rows, as once, few or many counts, or as a class when the clone is expanded.

J,D,length,size,V,DNA,CDR3
TRBJ2-2,-,13,-,TRBV4-2,TGTGCCAGGAGCCCGGGCCTCACCGGGGAGCTGTTTTTT,CARSPGLTGELFF
TRBJ1-5,-,14,-,TRBV7-9,TGTGCCAGCAGCCTCCCACAGGGAGATCAGCCCCAGCATTTT,CASSLPQGDQPQHF
TRBJ2-3,TRBD2,18,-,TRBV7-6,TGTGCCAGCAGTGAAATTGCCCGGGGGGGCGCTTCCTTAGATACGCAGTATTTT,CASSEIARGGASLDTQYF
TRBJ1-3,-,15,many,TRBV12-3/TRBV12-4,TGTGCCAGCGAGCCCCGTACGAGCTCTGGAAACACCATATATTTT,CASEPRTSSGNTIYF
TRBJ2-5,-,14,few,TRBV20-1,TGCAGTGCCAGGGGACGACAGGTTCAAGAGACCCAGTACTTC,CSARGRQVQETQYF
TRBJ2-3,-,14,many,TRBV7-2,TGTGCCAGCAGCCTAGAGAGCGGGACAGATACGCAGTATTTT,CASSLESGTDTQYF
TRBJ1-2,-,15,-,TRBV5-1,TGCGCCAGCAGCTTGGATGGAGGCCCGGGATATGGCTACACCTTC,CASSLDGGPGYGYTF
TRBJ2-5,-,15,many,TRBV20-1,TGCAGTGGATCGCGGGACCTCCCATCGCAAGAGACCCAGTACTTC,CSGSRDLPSQETQYF
TRBJ1-1,TRBD1,18,few,TRBV20-1,TGCAGTGCTAAAGGAGGCTCAGGGGGCGAATTATCTGGGGATGAAGCTTTCTTT,CSAKGGSGGELSGDEAFF
TRBJ2-3,-,16,-,TRBV11-2,TGTGCCAGCAGCCCCTTGGGACACCACGGGGCAGATACGCAGTATTTT,CASSPLGHHGADTQYF
TRBJ1-3,TRBD1,14,many,TRBV20-1,TGCAGTGCTCGGGACAGGGGAACAGGAAACACCATATATTTT,CSARDRGTGNTIYF
TRBJ2-2,-,16,many,TRBV4-3,TGCGCCAGCAGCCAAGCGGGGGGCGCGAACACCGGGGAGCTGTTTTTT,CASSQAGGANTGELFF
TRBJ1-4,TRBD1,14,many,TRBV20-1,TGCAGTGCTAGAGAACAGGGGGGGCCTGAAAAACTGTTTTTT,CSAREQGGPEKLFF
TRBJ2-7,-,12,-,TRBV7-2,TGTGCCAGCAGCTTAGCACACTCCGAGCAGTACTTC,CASSLAHSEQYF
TRBJ2-1,TRBD1,13,many,TRBV20-1,TGCAGTGCCGAGGGACAGATTTACAATGAGCAGTTCTTC,CSAEGQIYNEQFF
TRBJ1-5,-,11,many,TRBV7-2,TGTGCCAGCAGCTCGGGGGGGCCCCAGCATTTT,CASSSGGPQHF
TRBJ1-5,TRBD1,15,many,TRBV12-3/TRBV12-4,TGTGCCAGCAGCCCTACAGGGGTTAGCAATCAGCCCCAGCATTTT,CASSPTGVSNQPQHF
TRBJ2-3,-,14,-,TRBV24-1,TGTGCCACCAGTGATGCTCCCCCCGCGGATACGCAGTATTTT,CATSDAPPADTQYF
TRBJ1-5,-,13,many,TRBV12-3/TRBV12-4,TGTGCCAGCAGTTTGGGAGTTCATCAGCCCCAGCATTTT,CASSLGVHQPQHF
TRBJ2-5,-,15,-,TRBV7-9,TGTGCCAGCAGCTCGGGGGGGGACAGCCAAGAGACCCAGTACTTC,CASSSGGDSQETQYF
TRBJ1-4,-,15,-,TRBV5-1,TGCGCCAGCAGCTTGGGTTACGCAACTAATGAAAAACTGTTTTTT,CASSLGYATNEKLFF
TRBJ2-1,-,14,-,TRBV11-2,TGTGCCAGCAGCTTAAAATGGGTATACAATGAGCAGTTCTTC,CASSLKWVYNEQFF
TRBJ2-1,-,14,many,TRBV20-1,TGCAGTGCTAGAGATCCGGCCTCCTACAATGAGCAGTTCTTC,CSARDPASYNEQFF
TRBJ2-3,TRBD2,16,many,TRBV5-6,TGTGCCAGCAGCCCCGGACTAGCGGTACACACAGATACGCAGTATTTT,CASSPGLAVHTDTQYF
TRBJ1-5,-,14,-,TRBV7-9,TGTGCCAGCAGCCCCTTGGGGGGTGGTCAGCCCCAGCATTTT,CASSPLGGGQPQHF
TRBJ2-7,TRBD2,14,many,TRBV20-1,TGCAGTGCTCCCATAGCGGGGGGATCCTACGAGCAGTACTTC,CSAPIAGGSYEQYF
TRBJ2-3,TRBD2,15,many,TRBV12-3/TRBV12-4,TGTGCCAGCAGTAAGCCTAGCGGGCTCACAGATACGCAGTATTTT,CASSKPSGLTDTQYF
TRBJ1-1,TRBD1,16,few,TRBV7-9,TGTGCCAGCAGCTATTGGACAGGGGCTAGTGGCACTGAAGCTTTCTTT,CASSYWTGASGTEAFF
TRBJ2-2,-,15,-,TRBV20-1,TGCAGTGCCATCAAGCGGACCCTCTCCACCGGGGAGCTGTTTTTT,CSAIKRTLSTGELFF